Below are 14 T cell receptor beta chains sequenced from a single sample in a study of CD8 T cells in Susac syndrome. Random hexamers served to reverse transcribe about 0.45 to 1 ug RNA. Using its own MiXCR run on the immunoSEQ multiplex PCR reads, TCRdb lists one record per CDR3 protein. This table holds around 80,000 distinct CDR3 sequences, 95% to 96% found once. Sequenced material: CD8+ T cells from PBMCs. These receptors were obtained from a human donor with Susac syndrome.

V gene TRBV10-3 combines with J gene TRBJ2-7; 7 bases map to TRBD1. The germline gives CDR1 ENHRY, CDR2 SYGVKD. The CDR3 has 13 residues. With 4 bases clipped from V and 3 bases from J, the junction kept 3 bases outside the gene matches. CDR3 nucleotides: TGTGCCATCAGTGCCGGGACAGACTACGAGCAGTACTTC. This sequence encodes CAISAGTDYEQYF.

The rearrangement links TRBV9 to TRBJ2-5, with D possibly matching TRBD1 (5 bases). CDR1 and CDR2 from the germline V gene are SGDLS and YYNGEE. The length of the CDR3 is 16 residues. The V gene lost 3 bases and the J gene lost 4 bases, with 19 bases spanning the gap. In DNA, the CDR3 is TGTGCCAGCAGCGGGCAGGGTAATTGGTACAGAGAGACCCAGTACTTC. Translating it yields CASSGQGNWYRETQYF.

This clonotype was observed once. The chain couples TRBV29-1 to TRBJ1-1; D is perhaps TRBD1 (5 bases). With 7 bases removed from V and 1 base from J, the gap between germline ends came to 13 bases. This CDR3 has 13 amino acids. The germline CDR1 and CDR2 sequences are SQVTM and ANQGSEA. The CDR3: CSAMTGGNTEAFF. In DNA form, the CDR3 reads TGCAGCGCCATGACGGGGGGGAACACTGAAGCTTTCTTT.

The chain couples TRBV30 to TRBJ2-1; D might be TRBD1 or TRBD2, each matching 5 bases. V gave up 4 bases and J gave up 3 bases, with 13 bases separating them. This CDR3 comprises 14 residues. From germline, CDR1 is GTSNPN and CDR2 SVGIG (reference sequence). The DNA of the CDR3 is TGTGCCTGGACCGCCGGGACCCTCTACAATGAGCAGTTCTTC. As protein: CAWTAGTLYNEQFF.

J is TRBJ2-7 and V is TRBV30; no firm D call. CDR3 size: 12 residues. Per germline, CDR1 GTSNPN and CDR2 SVGIG (reference sequence). Trimming took off 7 bases at V and 0 bases at J, with 10 bases between the two ends. For the CDR3, the DNA is TGTGCCTCCTTGAGAAGCTCCTACGAGCAGTACTTC. It is translated as CASLRSSYEQYF.

CDR3 in amino acids: CAIRDSRSYNEQFF. In DNA, the CDR3 is TGTGCCATTCGGGACAGTCGCTCCTACAATGAGCAGTTCTTC. The V call is TRBV27, the J call TRBJ2-1; 7 bases align to TRBD1. There are 14 residues in the CDR3. In germline, CDR1 is MNHEY, CDR2 SMNVEV (reference sequence). Unmatched junction bases numbered 6, after V lost 10 bases and J lost 0 bases.

The chain uses TRBV24-1 and TRBJ2-3; D uncertain. Germline CDR1 reads KGHDR; CDR2 reads SFDVKD. Trimming left V 4 bases short and J 1 base short, with 14 bases between. This CDR3 is built from 16 residues. The CDR3 region has the DNA TGTGCCACCAGTGACGAACTCCGAGGCGGCACAGATACGCAGTATTTT. It specifies CATSDELRGGTDTQYF.

The genes are TRBV29-1 and TRBJ2-3; 13 bases map to TRBD2. The length of the CDR3 is 13 residues. Germline V gives CDR1 SQVTM, CDR2 ANQGSEA. V lost 7 bases and J lost 6; bases outside the gene matches: 4. CDR3 nucleotide sequence: TGCAGCGGCGAACTAGCGGGAGGGGATACGCAGTATTTT. Its protein product is CSGELAGGDTQYF.

The chain carries TRBV7-2 and TRBJ2-1; D remains unclear. The length of the CDR3 is 12 residues. CDR1 is SGHTA and CDR2 is FQGNSA in the germline V gene. V lost 5 bases and J lost 10, with 12 bases in between. DNA for the CDR3: TGTGCCAGCAGCCTCCGCCGCTCGGAGCAGTTCTTC. It yields the protein CASSLRRSEQFF.

V and J are TRBV28 and TRBJ2-7, with 8 bases that match TRBD1. The trim removed 6 bases at V and 3 bases at J, leaving 10 bases unmatched. The germline V gene has CDR1 MDHEN and CDR2 SYDVKM. The CDR3 length is 15 residues. The CDR3 sequence: CASSLTGVPGYEQYF. The CDR3 region has the DNA TGTGCCAGCAGCCTGACAGGGGTTCCTGGCTACGAGCAGTACTTC.

The rearrangement links TRBV15 to TRBJ2-1; D is unresolved. The germline gives CDR1 LNHNV, CDR2 YYDKDF (reference sequence). CDR3 length equals 14 residues. V was pared by 0 bases and J by 8 bases, with 11 bases between. CDR3 in DNA: TGTGCCACCAGCAGAGATCTAGGTCTCGATGAGCAGTTCTTC. It codes for CATSRDLGLDEQFF.

The chain employs TRBV25-1 and TRBJ2-7; D is unclear. Germline-derived CDR1 and CDR2 are MGHDK and SYGVNS. V lost 9 bases and J lost 3, with 9 bases in between. This CDR3 is built from 11 residues. DNA for the CDR3: TGTGCCAGACCTGCAGTCTACGAGCAGTACGTC. It specifies CARPAVYEQYV.

The V and J genes are TRBV29-1 and TRBJ2-7, with D maybe TRBD1 (6 bases). Germline V gives CDR1 SQVTM, CDR2 ANQGSEA. There are 14 residues in the CDR3. Trimming pared 2 bases from V and 2 bases from J, leaving 13 bases between. The CDR3 loop reads CSVETGQPPYEQYF. The CDR3 coding sequence is TGCAGCGTTGAAACAGGGCAGCCCCCCTACGAGCAGTACTTC.

This chain connects TRBV29-1 to TRBJ2-3; D not certain. CDR3 size: 10 residues. Germline loops: CDR1 SQVTM, CDR2 ANQGSEA. Between the trimmed V and J ends, which lost 3 bases and 5 bases, there was a span of 3 bases. The CDR3 DNA follows: TGCAGCGTTGAGCGAGATACGCAGTATTTT. Encoded protein: CSVERDTQYF.